The sequence of this T cell receptor beta chain was determined in a study of shared clonotypes between healthy human individuals. Study as a whole: Samples came from two female and a few male donors aged 18 to 49. A donor's plate count was three for CD4 naive and three for CD4 memory; CD8 naive had two and CD8 memory one.

Study conclusions and caveats: Relative to clonotypes present in all four donors, those not shared had lower generation probabilities. Large sequencing depth failed to make sorted-subset sequencing complete, rarefaction showed.

This CDR3 comprises 14 residues. Germline V gene lookup returns CDR1 SGHVS and CDR2 FQNEAQ. With 4 bases clipped from V and 4 bases from J, the junction kept 3 bases outside the gene matches. Note on this clone: What it recognizes is unknown.

Sequencing used immunoSEQ multiplex PCR; TCRdb keeps in-frame clones, though not all of them. The sample gives approximately 2.3 million clones, more than 85% of which show up once; 0.39% is in the top ten. The receptor was derived from a man between 18 and 35 years old in good health. Some clones in this sample may be carry-over from other donors' samples. The J gene is TRBJ2-7, the V gene TRBV7-8; 11 nucleotides agree with TRBD1. Sequencing was performed on naive CD4+ T cells from PBMCs. Subset in this sample: CD45RA+ positively selected. CDR3 coding DNA: TGTGCCAGCAGCTGGGACAGGGGGGTATACGAGCAGTACTTC. Translation gives CASSWDRGVYEQYF.